These 18 T cell receptor beta chains were sequenced from one sample in a study of T cells after somatic rescue of genetic block. Here immunoSEQ multiplex PCR was the method, and the copy in TCRdb shows in-frame clones only, minus some. Among 68,000 or so clones listed, roughly 92% were seen once. The sample taken for sequencing was peripheral blood mononuclear cells (PBMCs). These receptors all come from a man in his forties.

The chain uses TRBV4-2 and TRBJ2-3; no reliable D call. Looked up from germline, CDR1 is LGHNA and CDR2 is YNFKEQ. V gave up 2 bases and J gave up 2 bases, with 11 bases separating them. There are 15 residues in the CDR3. CDR3 nucleotide sequence: TGTGCCAGCAGCCAAACTGCAGCGACCACAGATACGCAGTATTTT. It yields the protein CASSQTAATTDTQYF.

The chain employs TRBV19 and TRBJ1-2, with unresolved D. CDR1 and CDR2 from the germline V gene are LNHDA and SQIVND (reference sequence). The V end lost 3 bases, the J end lost 2 bases, and 13 bases lay between the germline ends. The CDR3 length is 15 residues. CDR3 sequence reads: CASSIGRSGNYGYTF. The CDR3 coding sequence is TGTGCCAGTAGTATTGGGCGCTCGGGGAACTATGGCTACACCTTC. Full variable domain (outside the CDR3, taken from reference TRBV19 and TRBJ1-2): DGGITQSPKYLFRKEGQNVTLSCEQNLNHDAMYWYRQDPGQGLRLIYYSQIVNDFQKGDIAEGYSVSREKKESFPLTVTSAQKNPTAFYLCASSIGRSGNYGYTFGSGTRLTVV.

The chain uses TRBV29-1 and TRBJ1-2; a weak D match, TRBD1 (5 bases). Germline CDR1 reads SQVTM; CDR2 reads ANQGSEA. Deletions cut 7 bases from V and 6 bases from J, with 6 bases between. CDR3 length: 9 residues. DNA for the CDR3: TGCAGCGCGGGACATGGCTACACCTTC. Protein sequence: CSAGHGYTF. The variable domain in full, completed from reference TRBV29-1 and TRBJ1-2, reads SAVISQKPSRDICQRGTSLTIQCQVDSQVTMMFWYRQQPGQSLTLIATANQGSEATYESGFVIDKFPISRPNLTFSTLTVSNMSPEDSSIYLCSAGHGYTFGSGTRLTVV.

The CDR3 coding sequence is TGTGCCAGTAGGCCGCTAGCGGGAGGTTACAATGAGCAGTTCTTC. It codes for CASRPLAGGYNEQFF. The chain is built from TRBV19 and TRBJ2-1; 11 positions agree with TRBD2. Germline V CDR1 and CDR2: LNHDA, SQIVND (reference sequence). Trimming took 6 bases from V and 4 from J; bases not matched to a gene: 5. There are 15 residues in the CDR3.

V usage is TRBV5-6 and J usage is TRBJ2-1; 11 nucleotides align to TRBD2. The ends lost 0 bases at V and 5 bases at J; junction bases unmatched: 4. The CDR3 is 16 amino acids. The germline V gene encodes CDR1 SGHDT and CDR2 YYEEEE. Written as DNA, the CDR3 is TGTGCCAGCAGCTTGGCGCTAGCGGGGGGAAACAATGAGCAGTTCTTC. This gives the protein CASSLALAGGNNEQFF.

The chain joins TRBV19 to TRBJ1-2; a weak D match, TRBD1 (6 bases). This CDR3 is 16 amino acids long. Trimming removed 5 bases from V and 4 bases from J, with 20 bases in between. Germline V gene lookup returns CDR1 LNHDA and CDR2 SQIVND (reference sequence). The CDR3 nucleotides are TGTGCCAGTAGTCGTTTCGACGGCGGGACACCCTATGGCTACACCTTC. This codes for CASSRFDGGTPYGYTF.

This clone turned up a few times. The rearrangement joins TRBV5-1 to TRBJ1-1, with D unresolved. There are 14 residues in the CDR3. Between the trimmed V and J ends, which lost 0 bases and 1 base, there was a span of 7 bases. CDR1 and CDR2 (germline): SGHRS, YFSETQ. The CDR3 region has the DNA TGCGCCAGCAGCTTGGTACCGGGGAACACTGAAGCTTTCTTT. Translation: CASSLVPGNTEAFF.

The rearrangement uses TRBV30 and TRBJ2-2; D gene uncertain. The germline gives CDR1 GTSNPN, CDR2 SVGIG (reference sequence). V gave up 3 bases and J gave up 8 bases, with 7 bases separating them. The CDR3 spans 11 residues. The CDR3 DNA reads as TGTGCCTGGAGGGCCTGGGGGGAGCTGTTTTTT. It yields the protein CAWRAWGELFF.

This clone came up a few times. This sample includes further DNA sequences coding for the same CDR3. The chain links TRBV15 to TRBJ2-7; D remains ambiguous. The CDR3 is 12 amino acids. Trimming cost V 0 bases and J 5 bases, with 5 bases left between them. The germline CDR1 and CDR2 sequences are LNHNV and YYDKDF (reference sequence). The CDR3 is CATSRDEDEQYF. The DNA for the CDR3 is TGTGCCACCAGCAGAGATGAGGACGAGCAGTACTTC.

This clone was observed once. J is TRBJ1-1 and V is TRBV4-2, with D possibly being TRBD1 (6 bases). The CDR3 has 15 amino acids. Deletions cut 2 bases from V and 1 base from J, with 11 bases between. Germline CDR1 LGHNA, CDR2 YNFKEQ. The CDR3 sequence is CASSQMGGANTEAFF. As DNA, the CDR3 is TGTGCCAGCAGCCAAATGGGGGGGGCGAACACTGAAGCTTTCTTT.

The J gene is TRBJ2-7, the V gene TRBV2, with TRBD1 matching 7 bases. There are 18 residues in the CDR3. V was clipped by 7 bases and J by 0 bases; unmatched bases: 18. Germline-derived CDR1 and CDR2 are SNHLY and FYNNEI. In nucleotides, the CDR3 is TGTGCCAGCAAATTGTCCCCGACAGGGACCTCGCCCTCCTACGAGCAGTACTTC. It yields the protein CASKLSPTGTSPSYEQYF.

V and J are TRBV29-1 and TRBJ2-7; D is perhaps TRBD2 (5 bases). Between the trimmed V and J ends, which lost 6 bases and 2 bases, there was a span of 8 bases. The CDR3 consists of 11 residues. CDR1 and CDR2 from the germline V gene are SQVTM and ANQGSEA. Here the CDR3 DNA reads TGCAGCGTCCGGGATACCTACGAGCAGTACTTC. Amino acids: CSVRDTYEQYF.

V usage is TRBV28 and J usage is TRBJ1-2, with unresolved D. CDR3 length equals 14 residues. Germline loops: CDR1 MDHEN, CDR2 SYDVKM. V was pared by 2 bases and J by 5 bases, with 12 bases between. The DNA for the CDR3 is TGTGCCAGCAGTTTAAGACAAGTTATATATGGCTACACCTTC. Translation gives CASSLRQVIYGYTF.

The chain couples TRBV5-1 to TRBJ1-4; D may be TRBD1 (5 bases). The V end lost 0 bases, the J end lost 8 bases, and 11 bases lay between the germline ends. Germline CDR1 is SGHRS and CDR2 is YFSETQ. The CDR3 runs 14 residues. This CDR3 reads CASSLEGRGEKLFF. The CDR3 nucleotides are TGCGCCAGCAGCTTGGAGGGGCGTGGCGAAAAACTGTTTTTT.

The chain links TRBV4-2 to TRBJ2-1; 7 bases fit TRBD2. Germline V gene lookup returns CDR1 LGHNA and CDR2 YNFKEQ. The CDR3 is made up of 15 amino acids. J lost 9 bases, V lost 2 bases, and 10 bases had no gene match. CDR3 in DNA: TGTGCCAGCAGCCAATGGAGGGAGGGCCGGGCTGAGCAGTTCTTC. Protein product: CASSQWREGRAEQFF.

The chain combines TRBV11-2 with TRBJ2-7; 8 bases line up with TRBD1. The CDR3 contains 14 residues. The V gene end was trimmed by 4 bases and the J gene end by 6 bases; junction bases not matched to a gene: 8. The V gene's germline CDR1 is SGHAT and CDR2 FQNNGV. The DNA of the CDR3 is TGTGCCAGCAGCTCCGACAGGGGCGCATCCGAGCAGTACTTC. Residues: CASSSDRGASEQYF.

The chain links TRBV5-5 to TRBJ1-5, with D uncertain. The CDR3 loop spans 14 amino acids. Trimming stripped 2 bases from V and 9 bases from J, with 15 bases between. Germline values: CDR1 SGHKS, CDR2 YYEKEE (reference sequence). The CDR3 loop is CASSFSTLPRPQHF. The CDR3 DNA follows: TGTGCCAGCAGCTTTAGCACCCTCCCCCGGCCCCAGCATTTT.

The gene calls are TRBV6-4 and TRBJ2-3, with a tentative D call TRBD1 (6 bases). The CDR3 length is 14 residues. Trimming removed 3 bases at V and 5 bases at J, with 12 bases between. CDR1 and CDR2 (germline): MRHNA, SNTAGT. In DNA, the CDR3 is TGTGCCAGCAGTGAGGCAGGGGTTGGAGATACGCAGTATTTT. Amino acid sequence: CASSEAGVGDTQYF.